The 9 T cell receptor beta chains below all came from one sample that was sequenced in a study of identical twins. One entry per CDR3 protein results from TCRdb running MiXCR on the 5' RACE reads. This table has 350,000 to 450,000 distinct CDR3 sequences, roughly 18% appearing once. The sample comprised naive T cells sorted from blood. The receptor set was obtained from a man over 45 in good health.

The genes are TRBV6-2 or TRBV6-3 and TRBJ2-2; no clear D gene. CDR1 and CDR2 from the germline V gene are MNHEY and SVGEGT. Trimming cost V 5 bases and J 5 bases, with 12 bases left between them. CDR3 length: 14 amino acids. The CDR3 spells CASSATVGTGELFF. The CDR3 region has the DNA TGTGCCAGCAGTGCGACGGTGGGGACCGGGGAGCTGTTTTTT.

The chain links TRBV28 to TRBJ2-5; no firm D call. The CDR3 is 11 amino acids. Trimming stripped 8 bases from V and 5 bases from J, with 9 bases between. Germline CDR1 is MDHEN and CDR2 is SYDVKM. The CDR3 DNA sequence: TGTGCCAGCGGGGTCGGGGAGACCCAGTACTTC. Amino acid sequence: CASGVGETQYF. The variable domain in full, with the rest retrieved from reference TRBV28 and TRBJ2-5, is DVKVTQSSRYLVKRTGEKVFLECVQDMDHENMFWYRQDPGLGLRLIYFSYDVKMKEKGDIPEGYSVSREKKERFSLILESASTNQTSMYLCASGVGETQYFGPGTRLLVL.

This clonotype was observed a few times. The chain recombines TRBV4-1 with TRBJ1-2, with D uncertain. Germline assignment: CDR1 MGHRA and CDR2 YSYEKL. CDR3 length: 15 residues. The ends were cut back, 4 bases at V and 1 base at J, with 13 bases in the middle. CDR3 sequence (DNA): TGCGCCAGCAGCCCAGGCGGAGGTTTTAACTATGGCTACACCTTC. It encodes CASSPGGGFNYGYTF.

This clonotype was counted between two and nine times. The rearrangement joins TRBV7-2 to TRBJ2-7; 9 bases line up with TRBD2. V shed 5 bases, J shed 3 bases, and the junction held 8 bases outside the gene matches. Germline loops: CDR1 SGHTA, CDR2 FQGNSA. This CDR3 is built from 15 residues. The CDR3 loop reads CASSALAGSSYEQYF. DNA of the CDR3: TGTGCCAGCAGCGCCCTAGCGGGATCCAGCTACGAGCAGTACTTC.

The sample holds many counts of this clonotype. The genes are TRBV29-1 and TRBJ2-3; 7 bases are a match to TRBD2. The V and J ends lost 5 bases and 6 bases, in that order; junction bases with no gene match: 8. CDR1 and CDR2 from the germline V gene are SQVTM and ANQGSEA. The CDR3 has 13 residues. CDR3 bases: TGCAGCGTTAGGACTAGAGGGGTGGATACGCAGTATTTT. Amino acids: CSVRTRGVDTQYF.

This clonotype has more than one count but fewer than ten. CDR3 protein: CAWKKPGTDTQYF. The CDR3 DNA is TGTGCCTGGAAAAAACCCGGTACAGATACGCAGTATTTT. The V and J genes are TRBV30 and TRBJ2-3; the D is unclear. The germline CDR1 and CDR2 sequences are GTSNPN and SVGIG (reference sequence). The CDR3 spans 13 residues. Trimming removed 4 bases from V and 3 bases from J, with 11 bases in between.

This clonotype was counted between two and nine times. V usage is TRBV15 and J usage is TRBJ2-7, with D perhaps matching TRBD1 (6 bases). This CDR3 region has 13 residues. The germline V and J ends were trimmed by 5 bases and 1 base, with 9 bases remaining between them. Looked up from germline, CDR1 is LNHNV and CDR2 is YYDKDF (reference sequence). CDR3 protein: CATSPGDSYEQYF. The DNA of the CDR3 is TGTGCCACCAGCCCAGGGGATTCCTACGAGCAGTACTTC.

The V call is TRBV3-1, the J call TRBJ1-4; the D is unclear. V shed 1 base and J shed 7 bases, with 4 bases lying between them. Per germline, CDR1 LGHDT and CDR2 YNNKEL (reference sequence). The CDR3 covers 12 residues. Here the CDR3 reads CASSQVREKLFF. The CDR3 region has the DNA TGTGCCAGCAGCCAAGTCCGTGAAAAACTGTTTTTT.

The CDR3: CASSMAVSGGIPFF. The CDR3 nucleotides are TGTGCCAGTAGTATGGCGGTTAGCGGGGGGATCCCATTCTTC. The chain is built from TRBV19 and TRBJ2-1; 10 positions match TRBD2. Losses at the gene ends were 3 bases for V and 16 bases for J; bases not matched to a gene: 12. CDR3 length: 14 residues. Germline lookup yields CDR1 LNHDA and CDR2 SQIVND (reference sequence).